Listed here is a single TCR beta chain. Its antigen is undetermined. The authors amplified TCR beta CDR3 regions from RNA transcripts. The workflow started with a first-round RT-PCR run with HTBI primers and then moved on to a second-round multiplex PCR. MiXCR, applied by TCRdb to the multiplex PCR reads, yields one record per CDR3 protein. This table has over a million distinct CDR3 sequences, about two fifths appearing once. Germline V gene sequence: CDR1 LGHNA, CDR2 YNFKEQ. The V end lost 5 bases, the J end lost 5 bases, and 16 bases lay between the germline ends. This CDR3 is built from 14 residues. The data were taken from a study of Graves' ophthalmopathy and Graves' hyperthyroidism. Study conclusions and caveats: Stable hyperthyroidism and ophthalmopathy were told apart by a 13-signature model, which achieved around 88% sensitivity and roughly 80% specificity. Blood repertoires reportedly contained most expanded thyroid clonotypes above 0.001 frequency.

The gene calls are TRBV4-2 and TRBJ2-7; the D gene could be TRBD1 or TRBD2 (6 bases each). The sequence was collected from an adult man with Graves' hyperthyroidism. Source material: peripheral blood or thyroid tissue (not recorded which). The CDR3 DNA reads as TGTGCCAGCAGCTTCGAGGGGGGAAGGGACGAGCAGTACTTC. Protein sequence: CASSFEGGRDEQYF.